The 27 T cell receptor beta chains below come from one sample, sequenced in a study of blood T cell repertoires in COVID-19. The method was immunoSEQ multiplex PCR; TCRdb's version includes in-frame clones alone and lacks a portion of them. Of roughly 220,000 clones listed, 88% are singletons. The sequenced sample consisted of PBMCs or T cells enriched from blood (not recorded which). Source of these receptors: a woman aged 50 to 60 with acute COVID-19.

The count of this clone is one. The CDR3 here is CASSQSSSYNSPLHF. The CDR3 DNA reads as TGCGCCAGCAGCCAATCGAGCTCCTATAATTCACCCCTCCACTTT. V and J are TRBV4-3 and TRBJ1-6, with D hard to call. From germline, CDR1 is LGHNA and CDR2 YSLEER. The CDR3 runs 15 residues. The ends were cut back, 2 bases at V and 0 bases at J, with 5 bases in the middle.

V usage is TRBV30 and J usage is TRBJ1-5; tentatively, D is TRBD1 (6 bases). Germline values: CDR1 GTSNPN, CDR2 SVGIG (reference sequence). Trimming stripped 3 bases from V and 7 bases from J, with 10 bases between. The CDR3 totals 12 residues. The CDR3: CAWRQGRQPQHF. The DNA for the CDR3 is TGTGCCTGGAGACAGGGCCGCCAGCCCCAGCATTTT.

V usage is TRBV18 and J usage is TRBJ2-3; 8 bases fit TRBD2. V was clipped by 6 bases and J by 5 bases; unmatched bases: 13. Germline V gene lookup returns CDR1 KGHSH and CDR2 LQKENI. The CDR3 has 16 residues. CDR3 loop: CASSPSFGRALDTQYF. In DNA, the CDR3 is TGTGCCAGCTCGCCTTCATTCGGGAGGGCCTTAGATACGCAGTATTTT.

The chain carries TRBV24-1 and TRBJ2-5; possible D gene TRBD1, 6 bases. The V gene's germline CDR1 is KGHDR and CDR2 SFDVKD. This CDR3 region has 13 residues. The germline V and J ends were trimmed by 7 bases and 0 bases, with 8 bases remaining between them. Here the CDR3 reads CATRKGDQETQYF. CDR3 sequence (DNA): TGTGCCACCAGAAAGGGGGACCAAGAGACCCAGTACTTC.

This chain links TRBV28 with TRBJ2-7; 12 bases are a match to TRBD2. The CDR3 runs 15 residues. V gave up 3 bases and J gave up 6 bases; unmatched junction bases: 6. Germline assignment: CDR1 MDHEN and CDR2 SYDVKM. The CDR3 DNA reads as TGTGCCAGCAGTTTCCGGACTAGCGGGACTACCGAGCAGTACTTC. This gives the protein CASSFRTSGTTEQYF. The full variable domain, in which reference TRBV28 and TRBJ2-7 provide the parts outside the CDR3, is DVKVTQSSRYLVKRTGEKVFLECVQDMDHENMFWYRQDPGLGLRLIYFSYDVKMKEKGDIPEGYSVSREKKERFSLILESASTNQTSMYLCASSFRTSGTTEQYFGPGTRLTVT.

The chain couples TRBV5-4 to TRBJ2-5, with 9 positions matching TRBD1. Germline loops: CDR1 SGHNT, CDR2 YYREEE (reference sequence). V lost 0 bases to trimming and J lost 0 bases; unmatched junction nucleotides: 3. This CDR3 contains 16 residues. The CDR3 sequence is CASSLGTGVNQETQYF. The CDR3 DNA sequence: TGTGCCAGCAGCTTGGGGACAGGGGTCAACCAAGAGACCCAGTACTTC.

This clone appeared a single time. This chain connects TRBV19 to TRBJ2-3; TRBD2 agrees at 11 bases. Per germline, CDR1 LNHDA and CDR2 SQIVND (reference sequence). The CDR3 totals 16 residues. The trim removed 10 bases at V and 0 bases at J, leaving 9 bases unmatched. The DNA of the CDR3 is TGTGCCACGCAGCCTTTAGCGGGAGGGAGCACAGATACGCAGTATTTT. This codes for CATQPLAGGSTDTQYF.

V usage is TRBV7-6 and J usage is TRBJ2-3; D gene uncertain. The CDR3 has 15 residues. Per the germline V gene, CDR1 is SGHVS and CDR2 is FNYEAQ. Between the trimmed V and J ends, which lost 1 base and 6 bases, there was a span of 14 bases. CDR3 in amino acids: CASSLGLRSIDTQYF. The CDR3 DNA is TGTGCCAGCAGCTTAGGTCTTAGATCTATTGATACGCAGTATTTT. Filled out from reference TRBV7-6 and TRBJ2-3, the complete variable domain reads GAGVSQSPRYKVTKRGQDVALRCDPISGHVSLYWYRQALGQGPEFLTYFNYEAQQDKSGLPNDRFSAERPEGSISTLTIQRTEQRDSAMYRCASSLGLRSIDTQYFGPGTRLTVL.

CDR3 bases: TGTGCCAGCAGCCAAGATTCCTTCTCTGGAAACACCATATATTTT. Protein product: CASSQDSFSGNTIYF. The J gene is TRBJ1-3, the V gene TRBV3-1 (or the pseudogene TRBV3-2); no clear D. The V end lost 0 bases, the J end lost 0 bases, and 6 bases lay between the germline ends. The CDR3 consists of 15 residues. Germline V lookup: CDR1 LGHDT, CDR2 YNNKEL (reference sequence).

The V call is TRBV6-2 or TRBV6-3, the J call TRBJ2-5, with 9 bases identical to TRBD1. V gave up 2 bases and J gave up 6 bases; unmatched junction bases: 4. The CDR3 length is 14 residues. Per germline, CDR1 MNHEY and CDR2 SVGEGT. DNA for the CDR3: TGTGCCAGCAGTTACGCACAGGGGGCGCAGACCCAGTACTTC. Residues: CASSYAQGAQTQYF.

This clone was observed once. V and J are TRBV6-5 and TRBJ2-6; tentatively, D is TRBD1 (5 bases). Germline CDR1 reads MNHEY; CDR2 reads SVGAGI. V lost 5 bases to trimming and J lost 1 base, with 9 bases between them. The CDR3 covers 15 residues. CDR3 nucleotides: TGTGCCAGCAGTCTGACAGCGTCTGGGGCCAACGTCCTGACTTTC. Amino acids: CASSLTASGANVLTF.

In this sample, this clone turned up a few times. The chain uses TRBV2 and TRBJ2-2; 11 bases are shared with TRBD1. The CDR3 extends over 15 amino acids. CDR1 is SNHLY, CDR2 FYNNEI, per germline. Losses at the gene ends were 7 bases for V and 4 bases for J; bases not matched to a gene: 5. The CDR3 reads CASKFGQGATGELFF. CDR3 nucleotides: TGTGCCAGCAAATTCGGACAGGGGGCCACCGGGGAGCTGTTTTTT.

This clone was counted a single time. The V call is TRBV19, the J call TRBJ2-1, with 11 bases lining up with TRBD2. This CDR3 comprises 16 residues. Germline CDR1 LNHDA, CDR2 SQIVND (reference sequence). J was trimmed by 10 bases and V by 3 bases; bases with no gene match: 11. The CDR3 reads CASSIGTSGIDGEQFF. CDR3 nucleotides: TGTGCCAGTAGTATTGGGACTAGCGGCATTGATGGGGAGCAGTTCTTC.

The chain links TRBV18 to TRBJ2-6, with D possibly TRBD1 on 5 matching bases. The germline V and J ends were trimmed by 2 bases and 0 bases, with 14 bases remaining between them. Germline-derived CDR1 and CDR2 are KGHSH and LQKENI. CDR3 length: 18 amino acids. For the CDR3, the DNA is TGTGCCAGCTCACCAACGACAGTTTCTAGCTCTGGGGCCAACGTCCTGACTTTC. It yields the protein CASSPTTVSSSGANVLTF.

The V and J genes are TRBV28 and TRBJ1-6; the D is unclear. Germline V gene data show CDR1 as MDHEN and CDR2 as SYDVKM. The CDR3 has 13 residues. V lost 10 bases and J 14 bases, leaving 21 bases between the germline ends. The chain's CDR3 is CATKEYQLISLHF. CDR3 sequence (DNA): TGTGCCACCAAGGAGTACCAGCTAATATCCCTCCACTTT.

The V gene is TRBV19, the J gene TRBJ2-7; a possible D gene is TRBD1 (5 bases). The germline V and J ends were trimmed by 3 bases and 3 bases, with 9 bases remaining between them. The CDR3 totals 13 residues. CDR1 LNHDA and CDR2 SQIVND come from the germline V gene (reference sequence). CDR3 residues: CASSMGQLYEQYF. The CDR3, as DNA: TGTGCCAGTAGTATGGGGCAACTCTACGAGCAGTACTTC. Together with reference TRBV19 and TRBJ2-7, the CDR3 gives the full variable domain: DGGITQSPKYLFRKEGQNVTLSCEQNLNHDAMYWYRQDPGQGLRLIYYSQIVNDFQKGDIAEGYSVSREKKESFPLTVTSAQKNPTAFYLCASSMGQLYEQYFGPGTRLTVT.

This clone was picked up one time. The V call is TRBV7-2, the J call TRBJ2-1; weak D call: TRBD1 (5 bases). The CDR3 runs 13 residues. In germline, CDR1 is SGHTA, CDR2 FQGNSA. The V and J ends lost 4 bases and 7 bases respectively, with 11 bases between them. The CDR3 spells CASSWGLPNEQFF. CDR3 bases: TGTGCCAGCAGCTGGGGCCTACCTAATGAGCAGTTCTTC.

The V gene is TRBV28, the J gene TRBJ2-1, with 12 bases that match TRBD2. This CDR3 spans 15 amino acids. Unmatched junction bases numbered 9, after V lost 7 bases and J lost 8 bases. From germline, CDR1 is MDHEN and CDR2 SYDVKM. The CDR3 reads CASTPSGRAWHEQFF. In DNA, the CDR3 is TGTGCCAGCACCCCTAGCGGGAGGGCTTGGCATGAGCAGTTCTTC.

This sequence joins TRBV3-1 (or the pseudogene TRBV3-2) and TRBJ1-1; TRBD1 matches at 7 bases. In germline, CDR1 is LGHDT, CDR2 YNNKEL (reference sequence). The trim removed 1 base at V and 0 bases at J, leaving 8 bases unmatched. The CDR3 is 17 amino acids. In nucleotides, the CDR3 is TGTGCCAGCAGCCAAGGAGACAGGGCACTTATGAACACTGAAGCTTTCTTT. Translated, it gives CASSQGDRALMNTEAFF.

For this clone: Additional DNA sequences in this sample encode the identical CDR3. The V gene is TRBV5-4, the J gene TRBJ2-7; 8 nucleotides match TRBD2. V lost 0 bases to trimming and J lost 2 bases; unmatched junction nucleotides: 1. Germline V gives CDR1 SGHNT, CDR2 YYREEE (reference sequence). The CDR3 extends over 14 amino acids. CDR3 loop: CASSLARGAYEQYF. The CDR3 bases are TGTGCCAGCAGCTTGGCGCGGGGGGCCTACGAGCAGTACTTC.

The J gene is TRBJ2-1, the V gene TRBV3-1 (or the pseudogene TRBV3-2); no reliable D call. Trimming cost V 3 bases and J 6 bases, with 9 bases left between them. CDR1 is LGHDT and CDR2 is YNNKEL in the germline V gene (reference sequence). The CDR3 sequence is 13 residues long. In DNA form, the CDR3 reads TGTGCCAGCAGCCAGCGGCTAGGCAATGAGCAGTTCTTC. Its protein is CASSQRLGNEQFF.

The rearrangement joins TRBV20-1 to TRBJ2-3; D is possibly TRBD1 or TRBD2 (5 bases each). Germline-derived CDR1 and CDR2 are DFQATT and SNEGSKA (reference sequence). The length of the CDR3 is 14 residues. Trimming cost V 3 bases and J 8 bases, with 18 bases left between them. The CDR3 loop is CSASGALARTTQYF. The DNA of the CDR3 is TGCAGTGCTAGTGGGGCTTTAGCGCGGACTACGCAGTATTTT.

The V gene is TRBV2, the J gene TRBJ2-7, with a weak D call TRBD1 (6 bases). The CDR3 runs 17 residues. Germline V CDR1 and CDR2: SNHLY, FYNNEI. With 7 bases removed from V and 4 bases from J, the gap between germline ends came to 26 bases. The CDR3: CASTKKGVVGPIYEQYF. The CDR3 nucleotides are TGTGCCAGCACCAAGAAGGGGGTAGTAGGCCCTATTTACGAGCAGTACTTC.

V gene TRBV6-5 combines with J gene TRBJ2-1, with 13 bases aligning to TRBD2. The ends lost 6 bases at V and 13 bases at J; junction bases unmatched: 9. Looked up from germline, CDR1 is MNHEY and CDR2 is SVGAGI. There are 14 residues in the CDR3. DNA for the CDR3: TGTGCCAGCAGCCGCCCCGGACTAGCGGGAGATCAGTTCTTC. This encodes CASSRPGLAGDQFF.

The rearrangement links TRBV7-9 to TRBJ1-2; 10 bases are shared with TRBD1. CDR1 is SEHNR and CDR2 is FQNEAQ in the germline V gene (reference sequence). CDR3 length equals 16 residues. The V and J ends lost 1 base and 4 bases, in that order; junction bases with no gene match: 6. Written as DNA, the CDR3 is TGTGCCAGCAGCTTAGGGGTTGGGGACAGGGGCTATGGCTACACCTTC. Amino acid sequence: CASSLGVGDRGYGYTF.

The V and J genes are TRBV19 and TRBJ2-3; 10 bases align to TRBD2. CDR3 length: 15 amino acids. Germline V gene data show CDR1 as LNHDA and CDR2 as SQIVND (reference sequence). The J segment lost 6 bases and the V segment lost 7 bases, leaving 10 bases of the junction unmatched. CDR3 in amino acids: CASKRGAGGSDTQYF. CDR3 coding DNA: TGTGCCAGTAAAAGAGGAGCGGGAGGGTCCGATACGCAGTATTTT. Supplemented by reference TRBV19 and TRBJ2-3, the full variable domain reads DGGITQSPKYLFRKEGQNVTLSCEQNLNHDAMYWYRQDPGQGLRLIYYSQIVNDFQKGDIAEGYSVSREKKESFPLTVTSAQKNPTAFYLCASKRGAGGSDTQYFGPGTRLTVL.

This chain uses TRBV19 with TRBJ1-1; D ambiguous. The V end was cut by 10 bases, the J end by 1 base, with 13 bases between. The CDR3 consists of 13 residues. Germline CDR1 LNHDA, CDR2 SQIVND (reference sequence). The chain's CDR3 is CATFSYWNTEAFF. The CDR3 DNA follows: TGTGCCACCTTCTCGTACTGGAACACTGAAGCTTTCTTT.